Listed below are T cell receptor beta chains from one sample, sequenced in a study of blood T cells in healthy people across ages. TCRdb reanalysed the 5' RACE reads using MiXCR and keeps one entry per CDR3 protein. The sample lists some 1.5 million distinct CDR3 sequences, about 45% occurring once. Sequencing was carried out using blood. These receptor sequences come from a woman between 18 and 30 years old in good health. Both conserved end residues are part of each CDR3. The order of the fields is D gene, clone size, J gene, V gene, CDR3 DNA, CDR3 protein. The D gene is left open where the match is weak. Not every row has a clone size; where given, it reads once, few, many or a size class.

>TRBD2|.|TRBJ2-7|TRBV20-1
TGCAGTGCTAGAGAAGGGGCAGGTCAGCGGGGTGAGCAGTACTTC
CSAREGAGQRGEQYF
>.|.|TRBJ2-5|TRBV11-2
TGTGCCAGCAGCCCAGGATCGCTTCTAGAGACCCAGTACTTC
CASSPGSLLETQYF
>TRBD2|few|TRBJ2-1|TRBV29-1
TGCAGCGTTCGGGGACTAGCGGGAAAGGATGAGCAGTTCTTC
CSVRGLAGKDEQFF
>.|few|TRBJ2-1|TRBV20-1
TGCAGTGCTAGAGATCGGGCAGGCACGCCCTACAATGAGCAGTTCTTC
CSARDRAGTPYNEQFF
>.|.|TRBJ1-2|TRBV27
TGTGCCAGCAAGAACTGGGCAGGGGATAACTATGGCTACACCTTC
CASKNWAGDNYGYTF
>TRBD1|few|TRBJ1-4|TRBV7-2
TGTGCCAGCAGCTTAGTGGCAGGGGGAGGTGAAAAACTGTTTTTT
CASSLVAGGGEKLFF
>.|.|TRBJ1-2|TRBV12-3/TRBV12-4
TGTGCCAGCAGTCCGGGGGGGTTTCATGGCTACACCTTC
CASSPGGFHGYTF
>.|.|TRBJ2-7|TRBV6-2/TRBV6-3
TGTGCCAGCAGCGGACAGAATACCTACGAGCAGTACTTC
CASSGQNTYEQYF
>TRBD2|.|TRBJ2-3|TRBV10-2
TGCGCCAGCAGTGATTTACTAGCGGGAAAAGATACGCAGTATTTT
CASSDLLAGKDTQYF
>.|.|TRBJ2-1|TRBV5-1
TGCGCCAGCAGCTTTTCCCCCGACAATGAGCAGTTCTTC
CASSFSPDNEQFF
>.|.|TRBJ2-7|TRBV6-5
TGTGCCAGCAGTTACCGACAGCGTTACGAGCAGTACTTC
CASSYRQRYEQYF
>TRBD2|.|TRBJ2-7|TRBV12-3/TRBV12-4
TGTGCCAGCAGTCTTGATCAACCGGGACTAGCGGGAGGACCCTACGAGCAGTACTTC
CASSLDQPGLAGGPYEQYF
>.|.|TRBJ2-4|TRBV7-8
TGTGCCAGCAGCTTAGGGACACTCACTGAGCAGTACTTC
CASSLGTLTEQYF
>.|.|TRBJ2-1|TRBV29-1
TGCAGCGTTGAAGTCTCAACAGTCTCCTACAATGAGCAGTTCTTC
CSVEVSTVSYNEQFF
>.|many|TRBJ2-3|TRBV29-1
TGCAGCGTTGATCAGGGTTTCGCAGATACGCAGTATTTT
CSVDQGFADTQYF
>TRBD2|few|TRBJ2-3|TRBV12-3/TRBV12-4
TGTGCCAGCAGTTGGGCGGGGGGGCCGAGAGATACGCAGTATTTT
CASSWAGGPRDTQYF
>.|few|TRBJ1-4|TRBV15
TGTGCCACCAGCAGCACAAGGGCACCTAATGAAAAACTGTTTTTT
CATSSTRAPNEKLFF
>.|few|TRBJ2-3|TRBV20-1
TGCAGTGCTAGAGATGACCGGAGCACAGATACGCAGTATTTT
CSARDDRSTDTQYF
>.|.|TRBJ2-7|TRBV20-1
TGCAGTGCTAGAGCTCCCAACAGATACAATGAGCAGTACTTC
CSARAPNRYNEQYF
>.|.|TRBJ2-7|TRBV11-1
TGTGCCAGCAGCTTACGGGTGGCGGAGAGCTACAATGAGCAGTACTTC
CASSLRVAESYNEQYF
>.|few|TRBJ2-1|TRBV5-5
TGTGCCAGCAGCTTCGGACTCAACACTGAGCAGTTCTTC
CASSFGLNTEQFF
>.|.|TRBJ2-7|TRBV20-1
TGCAGTGCTAGAGATACCAGGACAGTAGTCTACGAGCAGTACTTC
CSARDTRTVVYEQYF
>TRBD2|.|TRBJ2-3|TRBV20-1
TGCAGTGGCCCGGGACTAGTTTTGGATACGCAGTATTTT
CSGPGLVLDTQYF
>.|.|TRBJ2-7|TRBV20-1
TGCAGTGCTAGAGTATTCGAGACCAGCGGAATCCTTTACGAGCAGTACTTC
CSARVFETSGILYEQYF